The 13 T cell receptor beta chains listed next were all sequenced from one sample in a study of beta chain features in type 1 diabetes (dated by TCRdb to the late 2010s). Library preparation employed the immunoSEQ multiplex PCR assay. The entire isolated RNA was reverse transcribed using the High Capacity cDNA Reverse Transcription Kit, and thus expressed TCRB transcripts were sequenced. Drawn from immuneACCESS, this table holds only the in-frame rearrangements with V and J called that TCRdb kept. Clones are partly lost; checked studies trace under half to an unresolved V gene and leave the rest unexplained. This sample is represented by 350,000 or so clones; about 20% of them were singletons. 0.035% to 0.055% of the sample goes to the ten largest clones. Sequencing was carried out using naive CD4+ T cells from blood. Reading the label with the study, this specimen's cell subset or site is: true naive CD4+ T cells. The receptors stem from a woman younger than 30 in good health.

This clone appeared a few times. The chain joins TRBV7-2 to TRBJ1-6; 7 bases map to TRBD1. With V trimmed by 5 bases and J by 14 bases, 12 bases remained unmatched. The CDR3 is 14 amino acids. The V gene's germline CDR1 is SGHTA and CDR2 FQGNSA. This CDR3 reads CASSAFRDSQALHF. DNA of the CDR3: TGTGCCAGCAGCGCCTTCAGGGACAGTCAAGCCCTCCACTTT.

This clone was observed a handful of times. J is TRBJ1-2 and V is TRBV7-9, with 7 nucleotides matching TRBD1. This CDR3 spans 14 amino acids. From germline, CDR1 is SEHNR and CDR2 FQNEAQ (reference sequence). With 5 bases clipped from V and 6 bases from J, the junction kept 9 bases outside the gene matches. The CDR3 bases are TGTGCCAGCAGCCCACAGGGGTCCGTGCATGGCTACACCTTC. Protein product: CASSPQGSVHGYTF.

The V gene is TRBV30, the J gene TRBJ2-1, with D unresolved. The CDR3 extends over 12 amino acids. V was clipped by 0 bases and J by 9 bases, with 9 bases between them. The germline V gene has CDR1 GTSNPN and CDR2 SVGIG (reference sequence). The CDR3 region is CAWSVVGPEQFF. CDR3 DNA: TGTGCCTGGAGTGTGGTTGGGCCTGAGCAGTTCTTC.

This clone has more than one count but fewer than ten. The chain uses TRBV7-2 and TRBJ2-5; 11 bases map to TRBD2. The CDR3 is 14 amino acids. The ends lost 5 bases at V and 5 bases at J; junction bases unmatched: 4. CDR1 and CDR2 (germline): SGHTA, FQGNSA. The CDR3 region is CASSISGGAETQYF. Here the CDR3 DNA reads TGTGCCAGCAGCATTAGCGGGGGGGCTGAGACCCAGTACTTC.

The chain joins TRBV10-3 to TRBJ1-2; TRBD1 aligns across 11 bases. The CDR3 totals 14 residues. V lost 3 bases and J lost 8; bases outside the gene matches: 5. Germline V lookup: CDR1 ENHRY, CDR2 SYGVKD. CDR3 coding DNA: TGTGCCATCAGTGACCAGGGACAGGGGGGCGGCTACACCTTC. Its protein is CAISDQGQGGGYTF.

The rearrangement uses TRBV6-1 and TRBJ2-1; 8 nucleotides match TRBD1. Trimming removed 2 bases from V and 2 bases from J; junction bases left unmatched: 8. The V gene's germline CDR1 is MNHNS and CDR2 SASEGT. The CDR3 has 17 residues. The CDR3 nucleotides are TGTGCCAGCAGTGAAAGAGGGGACAGGCTCGCCTACAATGAGCAGTTCTTC. Residues: CASSERGDRLAYNEQFF.

As to this clone: The junction departs from germline at one end; a sequencing error may be responsible. The chain employs TRBV7-2 and TRBJ1-2, with 7 bases that match TRBD1. From germline, CDR1 is SGHTA and CDR2 FQGNSA. The CDR3 runs to 14 residues. The DNA of the CDR3 is TGTGCCAGCAGCTTAGTTGAAGCGACAGGGCTGACATACTTC. Its translation: CASSLVEATGLTYF.

This clone was seen a few times. The same CDR3 also results from other DNA sequences found in this sample. This chain uses TRBV7-2 with TRBJ2-5; D perhaps matches TRBD2 (5 bases). CDR3 size: 13 residues. Germline CDR1 reads SGHTA; CDR2 reads FQGNSA. Trimming cost V 0 bases and J 4 bases, with 6 bases left between them. The CDR3 sequence: CASSLAGGETQYF. The CDR3, as DNA: TGTGCCAGCAGCTTAGCAGGAGGAGAGACCCAGTACTTC. The full variable domain, with the rest looked up from reference TRBV7-2 and TRBJ2-5, is GAGVSQSPSNKVTEKGKDVELRCDPISGHTALYWYRQSLGQGLEFLIYFQGNSAPDKSGLPSDRFSAERTGGSVSTLTIQRTQQEDSAVYLCASSLAGGETQYFGPGTRLLVL.

J is TRBJ1-2 and V is TRBV5-6, with D possibly matching TRBD1 (6 bases). CDR3 length: 15 residues. Per germline, CDR1 SGHDT and CDR2 YYEEEE. Trimming stripped 1 base from V and 1 base from J, with 11 bases between. In DNA, the CDR3 is TGTGCCAGCAGCTTGAGAACAGGGAATAACTATGGCTACACCTTC. Translating gives CASSLRTGNNYGYTF. Together with reference TRBV5-6 and TRBJ1-2, the CDR3 gives the full variable domain: DAGVTQSPTHLIKTRGQQVTLRCSPKSGHDTVSWYQQALGQGPQFIFQYYEEEERQRGNFPDRFSGHQFPNYSSELNVNALLLGDSALYLCASSLRTGNNYGYTFGSGTRLTVV.

This clone was recorded a few times. This sequence joins TRBV9 and TRBJ2-6; 8 nucleotides align to TRBD1. The CDR3 sequence is 17 residues long. J was trimmed by 0 bases and V by 3 bases; bases with no gene match: 5. The germline V gene has CDR1 SGDLS and CDR2 YYNGEE. DNA of the CDR3: TGTGCCAGCAGCGCTACCACAGGGGGCTCTGGGGCCAACGTCCTGACTTTC. Encoded protein: CASSATTGGSGANVLTF. The variable domain in full, completed from reference TRBV9 and TRBJ2-6, reads DSGVTQTPKHLITATGQRVTLRCSPRSGDLSVYWYQQSLDQGLQFLIQYYNGEERAKGNILERFSAQQFPDLHSELNLSSLELGDSALYFCASSATTGGSGANVLTFGAGSRLTVL.

This clone was recorded a few times. The chain couples TRBV13 to TRBJ1-2, with D possibly being TRBD1 (6 bases). The CDR3 covers 14 residues. Germline V gene lookup returns CDR1 PRHDT and CDR2 FYEKMQ (reference sequence). Trimming shortened V by 2 bases and J by 2 bases, and 9 bases separated the two germline ends. The CDR3 loop reads CASSLNRVNYGYTF. DNA for the CDR3: TGTGCCAGCAGCTTAAACAGGGTGAACTATGGCTACACCTTC. Filled out from reference TRBV13 and TRBJ1-2, the complete variable domain reads AAGVIQSPRHLIKEKRETATLKCYPIPRHDTVYWYQQGPGQDPQFLISFYEKMQSDKGSIPDRFSAQQFSDYHSELNMSSLELGDSALYFCASSLNRVNYGYTFGSGTRLTVV.

This clone came up a few times. This chain uses TRBV19 with TRBJ2-7; no reliable D call. Trimming stripped 3 bases from V and 3 bases from J, with 9 bases between. The germline CDR1 and CDR2 sequences are LNHDA and SQIVND (reference sequence). The CDR3 is made up of 13 amino acids. The CDR3 sequence: CASSMVRNYEQYF. In nucleotides, the CDR3 is TGTGCCAGTAGTATGGTCAGGAACTACGAGCAGTACTTC.

In this sample, this clone turned up once. The chain recombines TRBV2 with TRBJ2-6; 8 bases match TRBD1. V shed 8 bases, J shed 2 bases, and the junction held 5 bases outside the gene matches. Germline CDR1 reads SNHLY; CDR2 reads FYNNEI. The CDR3 is 15 amino acids. The CDR3 nucleotides are TGTGCCAGCGGATACAGGGGGGCTGGGGCCAACGTCCTGACTTTC. Protein: CASGYRGAGANVLTF.